The sequence of this TCR beta chain was determined in a study of T cell repertoires in cytomegalovirus infection. This CDR3 contains 15 residues. V gave up 1 base and J gave up 0 bases, with 10 bases separating them. Germline V CDR1 and CDR2: SGHRS, YFSETQ. TCRdb reprocessed the reads via MiXCR and lists one record per CDR3 protein. The repertoire holds about 890,000 distinct CDR3 sequences, with roughly 31% as singletons. Turning to this clonotype: What it recognizes is unknown.

The clonotype comes from a human donor in good health (CMV status not recorded). Some clones in this sample may be carry-over from other donors' samples. The sample was cultured CD8+ T cells from PBMCs, taken from culture after CMV antigen stimulation. The V call is TRBV5-1, the J call TRBJ1-1, with no clear D. The CDR3 protein is CASSLWVSMNTEAFF. CDR3 sequence (DNA): TGCGCCAGCAGCTTGTGGGTGTCCATGAACACTGAAGCTTTCTTT.